These 10 T cell receptor beta chains were all obtained from the same sample, sequenced in a study of blood T cell repertoires in COVID-19 (TCRdb year 2020). The library was built by means of the immunoSEQ multiplex PCR assay. TCRdb obtained this table from immuneACCESS and retained in-frame rearrangements with V and J assigned. These tables miss some clones; where compared with another copy, unresolved V genes account for less than half of the shortfall, and the remainder is unexplained. This sample is represented by roughly 220,000 clones; 84% of them were singletons. In total, the top ten clones hold 15% to 20% of the sample. The sample comprised peripheral blood. These receptors were obtained from a man aged 25 to 40 with active or convalescent COVID-19.

The chain employs TRBV5-1 and TRBJ2-3; maybe TRBD2 (6 bases). Trimming stripped 3 bases from V and 2 bases from J, with 16 bases between. The CDR3 loop spans 16 amino acids. Germline lookup yields CDR1 SGHRS and CDR2 YFSETQ. The CDR3 spells CASSSEWLAFTDTQYF. CDR3 in DNA: TGCGCCAGCAGCTCAGAATGGCTAGCGTTCACAGATACGCAGTATTTT. The whole variable domain, filled in from reference TRBV5-1 and TRBJ2-3, reads KAGVTQTPRYLIKTRGQQVTLSCSPISGHRSVSWYQQTPGQGLQFLFEYFSETQRNKGNFPGRFSGRQFSNSRSEMNVSTLELGDSALYLCASSSEWLAFTDTQYFGPGTRLTVL.

This clone was seen a handful of times. The chain is built from TRBV6-1 and TRBJ2-7; 10 positions match TRBD1. The V segment lost 4 bases and the J segment 2 bases; nucleotides outside the gene matches: 8. The CDR3 extends over 16 amino acids. CDR1 and CDR2 (germline): MNHNS, SASEGT. The CDR3 here is CASSVLGGQGAYEQYF. CDR3 nucleotides: TGTGCCAGCAGTGTGTTGGGAGGACAGGGGGCCTACGAGCAGTACTTC.

V and J are TRBV27 and TRBJ2-5, with D perhaps TRBD2 (5 bases). Germline values: CDR1 MNHEY, CDR2 SMNVEV (reference sequence). The CDR3 contains 15 residues. The V end lost 5 bases, the J end lost 2 bases, and 15 bases lay between the germline ends. The CDR3 nucleotides read TGTGCCAGCAGTGCCACTAGAGGCGGGCAAGAGACCCAGTACTTC. Amino acid sequence: CASSATRGGQETQYF.

This CDR3 is CASSLPGQTNTGELFF. CDR3 nucleotide sequence: TGTGCCAGCAGCCTACCGGGACAGACGAACACCGGGGAGCTGTTTTTT. The genes are TRBV5-6 and TRBJ2-2, with 7 bases matching TRBD1. The CDR3 loop spans 16 amino acids. Germline lookup yields CDR1 SGHDT and CDR2 YYEEEE. With V trimmed by 4 bases and J by 0 bases, 6 bases remained unmatched.

The V and J genes are TRBV18 and TRBJ2-1; D is ambiguous. Trimming took off 4 bases at V and 0 bases at J, with 10 bases between the two ends. Germline V gene data show CDR1 as KGHSH and CDR2 as LQKENI. The CDR3 consists of 15 residues. The CDR3 loop reads CASSLPPSSYNEQFF. CDR3 nucleotides: TGTGCCAGCTCACTCCCTCCCAGCTCCTACAATGAGCAGTTCTTC.

The chain joins TRBV19 to TRBJ1-1; no definite D call. The V end lost 8 bases, the J end lost 1 base, and 11 bases lay between the germline ends. The CDR3 is made up of 13 amino acids. Germline lookup yields CDR1 LNHDA and CDR2 SQIVND (reference sequence). The CDR3 loop reads CASGESGNTEAFF. The DNA for the CDR3 is TGTGCCAGTGGGGAGAGTGGGAACACTGAAGCTTTCTTT. Full variable domain (outside the CDR3, taken from reference TRBV19 and TRBJ1-1): DGGITQSPKYLFRKEGQNVTLSCEQNLNHDAMYWYRQDPGQGLRLIYYSQIVNDFQKGDIAEGYSVSREKKESFPLTVTSAQKNPTAFYLCASGESGNTEAFFGQGTRLTVV.

This clone was recorded once. CDR3 coding DNA: TGCGCCAGCAGCTCGCAGTCTAGCACAGATACGCAGTATTTT. This codes for CASSSQSSTDTQYF. V is TRBV5-1 and J is TRBJ2-3; D not certain. The CDR3 runs 14 residues. Germline CDR1 and CDR2: SGHRS and YFSETQ. V was trimmed by 3 bases and J by 0 bases, leaving 8 bases between them.

This clone was seen just once. The chain recombines TRBV5-5 with TRBJ1-1; a possible D gene is TRBD1 (5 bases). This CDR3 contains 12 residues. The V end was cut by 4 bases, the J end by 7 bases, with 11 bases between. The germline V gene has CDR1 SGHKS and CDR2 YYEKEE (reference sequence). The CDR3 is CASSRRQNEAFF. For the CDR3, the DNA is TGTGCCAGCAGCAGAAGACAGAATGAAGCTTTCTTT. The full variable domain, with the rest looked up from reference TRBV5-5 and TRBJ1-1, is DAGVTQSPTHLIKTRGQQVTLRCSPISGHKSVSWYQQVLGQGPQFIFQYYEKEERGRGNFPDRFSARQFPNYSSELNVNALLLGDSALYLCASSRRQNEAFFGQGTRLTVV.

The V call is TRBV5-5, the J call TRBJ1-3, with D uncertain. CDR1 is SGHKS and CDR2 is YYEKEE in the germline V gene (reference sequence). The CDR3 loop spans 15 amino acids. V dropped 4 bases and J dropped 0 bases, with 11 bases sitting between them. DNA for the CDR3: TGTGCCAGCAGCCCAACAACCAACTCTGGAAACACCATATATTTT. Protein: CASSPTTNSGNTIYF.

The chain combines TRBV15 with TRBJ2-1; TRBD1 aligns across 7 bases. V shed 8 bases, J shed 7 bases, and the junction held 8 bases outside the gene matches. CDR1 and CDR2 (germline): LNHNV, YYDKDF (reference sequence). The length of the CDR3 is 13 residues. CDR3 DNA: TGTGCCACCTCTCGACAGGGCTGGAATGAGCAGTTCTTC. This encodes CATSRQGWNEQFF. The variable domain in full, completed from reference TRBV15 and TRBJ2-1, reads DAMVIQNPRYQVTQFGKPVTLSCSQTLNHNVMYWYQQKSSQAPKLLFHYYDKDFNNEADTPDNFQSRRPNTSFCFLDIRSPGLGDTAMYLCATSRQGWNEQFFGPGTRLTVL.